One and the same sample provided the 11 T cell receptor beta chains below, sequenced in a study of blood T cell repertoires in COVID-19. This table comes from immunoSEQ multiplex PCR, and its TCRdb copy is limited to in-frame clones, with some not included. The sample holds about 420,000 clones; approximately 90% are singletons and the top ten take approximately 0.92%. Sequencing used peripheral blood. The receptors originated from a man aged 18 to 30 with COVID-19, enrolled during active disease.

The chain has TRBV18 and TRBJ1-2; unclear D gene. The germline CDR1 and CDR2 sequences are KGHSH and LQKENI. Trimming pared 1 base from V and 8 bases from J, leaving 17 bases between. The CDR3 is made up of 15 amino acids. The CDR3 protein is CASSPHPAASRGYTF. For the CDR3, the DNA is TGTGCCAGCTCACCACACCCCGCGGCGTCTCGGGGCTACACCTTC.

The rearrangement joins TRBV6-1 to TRBJ1-5; D unclear. The CDR3 is made up of 14 amino acids. With 2 bases removed from V and 0 bases from J, the gap between germline ends came to 5 bases. Germline-derived CDR1 and CDR2 are MNHNS and SASEGT. CDR3 DNA sequence: TGTGCCAGCAGTGAATTGTATAGCAATCAGCCCCAGCATTTT. Translating gives CASSELYSNQPQHF.

The chain has TRBV6-5 and TRBJ2-7; 8 bases are a match to TRBD1. Germline assignment: CDR1 MNHEY and CDR2 SVGAGI. The CDR3 extends over 14 amino acids. After removal of 4 bases from V and 3 bases from J, the junction contained 5 bases not matched to a gene. CDR3 region: CASSSGGDFYEQYF. In nucleotides, the CDR3 is TGTGCCAGCAGTTCAGGGGGCGATTTCTACGAGCAGTACTTC.

V gene TRBV21-1 combines with J gene TRBJ2-5; the table's D gene call, TRBD2, was not cross checked with the DNA. TRBV21-1 is reported as a pseudogene. This CDR3 has 17 amino acids. CDR3 amino acids: CASSKESSGGLKETQYF. The CDR3 region has the DNA TGTGCCAGCAGCAAAGAATCTAGCGGGGGTTTAAAAGAGACCCAGTACTTC.

CDR3 sequence reads: CASSTLPGQDGDEQFF. The DNA of the CDR3 is TGTGCCAGCAGCACTCTTCCAGGACAGGACGGCGATGAGCAGTTCTTC. The chain combines TRBV2 with TRBJ2-1; TRBD1 matches 7 bases. In germline, CDR1 is SNHLY, CDR2 FYNNEI. V lost 6 bases and J lost 8; bases outside the gene matches: 16. This CDR3 is 16 amino acids long.

For the CDR3, the DNA is TGTGCCAGTAGTATAGGTTTCGGTCTTCATCAGCCCCAGCATTTT. Its protein is CASSIGFGLHQPQHF. The gene calls are TRBV19 and TRBJ1-5; D is unclear. CDR3 length: 15 residues. Trimming left V 1 base short and J 5 bases short, with 12 bases between. Looked up from germline, CDR1 is LNHDA and CDR2 is SQIVND (reference sequence).

V gene TRBV24-1 combines with J gene TRBJ2-1; 10 nucleotides agree with TRBD1. The CDR3 runs to 13 residues. Germline CDR1 KGHDR, CDR2 SFDVKD. The trim removed 9 bases at V and 7 bases at J, leaving 5 bases unmatched. The CDR3 DNA reads TGTGCCACCGGGACAGGGGCTAAGAATGAGCAGTTCTTC. Translated: CATGTGAKNEQFF.

V is TRBV11-3 and J is TRBJ1-1, with D unresolved. The germline V gene encodes CDR1 SGHNT and CDR2 YENEEA. Trimming took off 2 bases at V and 6 bases at J, with 10 bases between the two ends. The CDR3 contains 13 residues. The CDR3 DNA reads as TGTGCCAGCAGCTTAAGAGAGGGTGCTGAAGCTTTCTTT. It yields the protein CASSLREGAEAFF.

The J gene is TRBJ2-7, the V gene TRBV29-1; 8 nucleotides match TRBD1. V shed 5 bases and J 4 bases; nucleotides not matched to a gene: 10. The CDR3 is made up of 14 amino acids. Germline V gene lookup returns CDR1 SQVTM and CDR2 ANQGSEA. The CDR3: CSVFSPGQEYEQYF. In DNA, the CDR3 is TGCAGCGTTTTCAGTCCGGGACAGGAGTACGAGCAGTACTTC.

The gene calls are TRBV27 and TRBJ2-7; 10 bases align to TRBD2. Germline trimming cut 8 bases from V and 6 bases from J; bases unmatched to any gene: 10. The CDR3 is made up of 14 amino acids. CDR1 MNHEY and CDR2 SMNVEV come from the germline V gene (reference sequence). The CDR3 region has the DNA TGTGCCAGCCGAAAACTAGCGGGGCAGAGCGAGCAGTACTTC. Translated: CASRKLAGQSEQYF.

This clone was recorded once. V is TRBV19 and J is TRBJ1-1, with 10 bases fitting TRBD1. In germline, CDR1 is LNHDA, CDR2 SQIVND (reference sequence). This CDR3 is built from 16 residues. The junction had 10 bases not matched to a gene; V was cut back by 3 bases and J by 6 bases. The CDR3 loop is CASSIVRTGGLPEAFF. The CDR3 coding sequence is TGTGCCAGTAGTATCGTTAGGACAGGGGGTCTCCCTGAAGCTTTCTTT.